This section outlines one T cell receptor (beta chain) sequence together with its context. As yet, its antigen is unknown. Lactation, pregnancy, other autoimmune disease or uncontrolled infection led to exclusion of patients. Germline-derived CDR1 and CDR2 are KGHSH and LQKENI. CDR3 length: 14 amino acids. J gave up 6 bases and V 3 bases, and 8 bases lay outside the gene matches. This entry comes from a study of T cells in Graves' hyperthyroidism and ophthalmopathy. Study details: At the time of initial diagnosis and before any treatment, peripheral blood was collected.

Findings and caveats of the study: Blood samples included most of the expanded thyroid clonotypes exceeding 0.001.

Amplification of TCR beta CDR3 regions was performed using RNA transcripts as template. Primed by the HTBI set, a first-round RT-PCR was run on the TCR CDR3. TCRdb itself ran the multiplex PCR reads through MiXCR, one entry per CDR3 protein. Seen here are under 400,000 distinct CDR3 sequences, approximately 17% observed once, and the top ten hold roughly a third. The V call is TRBV18, the J call TRBJ2-7; 7 bases agree with TRBD2. The specimen was blood. The sequence derives from a man aged 30 to 45 with Graves' hyperthyroidism. As DNA, the CDR3 is TGTGCCAGCTCACCGCCCGGACTAGATGGCGAGCAGTACTTC. It specifies CASSPPGLDGEQYF.